The entry below gives a single T cell receptor (beta chain) sequence along with its context. Antigen specificity is unknown. The data originate from a study of regulatory T cells in long-lasting Graves disease. Study findings and constraints: Persistent patients had more shared public clonotypes (about 2,800) than new patients (roughly 970). TCR diversity was lower in persistent Graves' patients (versus newly diagnosed ones). Persistent disease was characterized by preferential usage of TRBV28, TRBJ1-2 and TRBJ2-5.

Assembly of TCR beta libraries relied on iRepertoire HTBI primers together with Arm-PCR of CDR3 regions. Per the original methods: In the combined samples, 62 TRBV and more than 11 TRBJ segments were identified. One entry per CDR3 protein results from TCRdb running MiXCR on the multiplex PCR reads. TCRdb assigned the V and J calls; the authors' analysis was not used. Here the sample spans around 250,000 distinct CDR3 sequences, 20% being singletons. The CDR3 extends over 13 amino acids. The ends were cut back, 10 bases at V and 8 bases at J, with 20 bases in the middle. Looked up from germline, CDR1 is ENHRY and CDR2 is SYGVKD. Specified time point: newly diagnosed GD, antithyroid drugs for less than 3 months. PBMC-derived RNA was used for the TCR library.

Sequenced here: peripheral blood mononuclear cells (PBMCs), sampled at new diagnosis, from a patient treated with antithyroid drugs. This clonotype originated in a female donor with Graves disease. This chain links TRBV10-3 with TRBJ1-2, with D hard to call. The CDR3 loop is CASQDPGRRGYTF. The CDR3 nucleotides read TGTGCCAGCCAAGACCCAGGCCGACGGGGCTACACCTTC.